Included here is one T cell receptor beta chain sequence, with context. Antigen specificity is unknown. As to time point: persistent/refractory GD, antithyroid drugs over 5 years with positive TRAb. Preparation of the TCR library used RNA extracted from PBMCs. The CDR3 extends over 16 amino acids. V lost 0 bases, J lost 3 bases, and 14 bases lay in between. Germline assignment: CDR1 SGHVS and CDR2 FNYEAQ. This entry is derived from a study of regulatory T cells in long-lasting Graves disease. Overall study findings and caveats: Possibly, too few samples lowered accuracy.

With iRepertoire HTBI primers and Arm-PCR of CDR3 regions, TCR beta libraries were built. TCRdb redid the calling of the multiplex PCR reads with MiXCR, one entry per CDR3 protein. The sample lists 300,000 to 350,000 distinct CDR3 sequences; 20% were seen once. This receptor was identified in a female donor with Graves disease. Sequenced material: peripheral blood mononuclear cells (PBMCs), taken when the disease was refractory, from a patient treated with antithyroid drugs. The chain uses TRBV7-6 and TRBJ1-2, with D unresolved. Here the CDR3 reads CASSLATGLRDYGYTF. CDR3 sequence (DNA): TGTGCCAGCAGCTTAGCCACCGGCCTCCGGGACTATGGCTACACCTTC.